The 10 T cell receptor beta chains presented below share a single source sample, sequenced in a study of T cells in Graves' hyperthyroidism and ophthalmopathy. TCR beta CDR3 regions were amplified from RNA. RT-PCR in the first round (using the HTBI primer set) targeted the TCR CDR3. TCRdb passed the multiplex PCR reads through MiXCR, listing each CDR3 protein once. Of roughly 500,000 distinct CDR3 sequences in the sample, 46% are singletons; the top ten hold about two fifths. What was sequenced was peripheral blood or thyroid tissue (not recorded which). The receptors come from an adult woman with Graves' disease, either hyperthyroidism or ophthalmopathy (not recorded which).

The CDR3 coding sequence is TGTGCCACCGGTAGTCAGCCCCAGCATTTT. Protein sequence: CATGSQPQHF. The chain carries TRBV25-1 and TRBJ1-5, with D unresolved. Germline CDR1 MGHDK, CDR2 SYGVNS. The CDR3 spans 10 residues. V was pared by 10 bases and J by 6 bases, with 7 bases between.

With regard to this clonotype: A much larger clonotype is one base distant, so this may be a read error. This chain links TRBV20-1 with TRBJ2-3; possibly TRBD2 for D (5 bases). The CDR3 runs to 16 residues. CDR1 is DFQATT, CDR2 SNEGSKA, per germline (reference sequence). The V end was cut by 5 bases, the J end by 2 bases, with 20 bases between. CDR3 in amino acids: CSASSPRRVNTDTQYF. CDR3 coding DNA: TGCAGTGCTTCGTCCCCCCGGCGGGTTAACACAGATACGCAGTATTTT.

The V gene is TRBV7-3, the J gene TRBJ2-7; D perhaps matches TRBD1 (6 bases). Trimming removed 5 bases from V and 2 bases from J, with 13 bases in between. The length of the CDR3 is 14 residues. In germline, CDR1 is SGHTA, CDR2 FQGTGA. The CDR3 nucleotides read TGTGCCAGCAGCCTAGGGGACACCCCCTACGAGCAGTACTTC. As protein: CASSLGDTPYEQYF.

The chain recombines TRBV4-1 with TRBJ1-4; 12 bases are shared with TRBD1. Trimming at V came to 4 bases and at J to 4 bases, leaving 7 bases not matched to a gene. Germline CDR1 reads MGHRA; CDR2 reads YSYEKL. The CDR3 totals 17 residues. The CDR3: CASSRPGTGGNNEKLFF. CDR3 nucleotide sequence: TGCGCCAGCAGCCGTCCCGGGACAGGGGGCAATAATGAAAAACTGTTTTTT.

The chain combines TRBV7-9 with TRBJ2-7; either TRBD1 or TRBD2 may fit D (5 bases each). CDR3 length equals 15 residues. V was clipped by 6 bases and J by 4 bases, with 19 bases between them. Looked up from germline, CDR1 is SEHNR and CDR2 is FQNEAQ (reference sequence). CDR3 amino acids: CASSYGPGGIYEQYF. The CDR3 DNA reads TGTGCCAGCAGTTATGGACCTGGGGGTATTTACGAGCAGTACTTC. The full variable domain, in which reference TRBV7-9 and TRBJ2-7 provide the parts outside the CDR3, is DTGVSQNPRHKITKRGQNVTFRCDPISEHNRLYWYRQTLGQGPEFLTYFQNEAQLEKSRLLSDRFSAERPKGSFSTLEIQRTEQGDSAMYLCASSYGPGGIYEQYFGPGTRLTVT.

This chain uses TRBV20-1 with TRBJ1-4, with 8 bases matching TRBD1. CDR3 length equals 15 residues. The germline V gene encodes CDR1 DFQATT and CDR2 SNEGSKA (reference sequence). Losses at the gene ends were 1 base for V and 7 bases for J; bases not matched to a gene: 8. The CDR3 spells CSARAPDRDGEKLFF. The CDR3 DNA reads TGCAGTGCTAGAGCGCCGGACAGGGATGGTGAAAAACTGTTTTTT.

The chain uses TRBV29-1 and TRBJ2-5, with TRBD1 as a possible D gene (6 bases). Trimming left V 3 bases short and J 4 bases short, with 12 bases between. There are 13 residues in the CDR3. The V gene's germline CDR1 is SQVTM and CDR2 ANQGSEA. The CDR3 loop reads CSVESPDRETQYF. CDR3 nucleotide sequence: TGCAGCGTTGAGAGCCCGGACAGAGAGACCCAGTACTTC.

This chain uses TRBV19 with TRBJ1-2; D unresolved. The V end was cut by 0 bases, the J end by 4 bases, with 12 bases between. The V gene's germline CDR1 is LNHDA and CDR2 SQIVND (reference sequence). CDR3 length: 15 residues. CDR3 sequence (DNA): TGTGCCAGTAGTATAGACAGCAGAGGAGTCTATGGCTACACCTTC. Translation: CASSIDSRGVYGYTF.

There are many counts of this clonotype. V usage is TRBV12-3 or TRBV12-4 and J usage is TRBJ2-2; 8 bases fit TRBD1. V shed 5 bases and J 7 bases; nucleotides not matched to a gene: 6. This CDR3 contains 14 residues. The CDR3 coding sequence is TGTGCCAGCAGTCCAGGGGGCGCAAGCGGGGAGCTGTTTTTT. This gives the protein CASSPGGASGELFF.

To note about this clonotype: Mismatch with germline at one junction end may stem from a read error. The V gene is TRBV7-2, the J gene TRBJ2-7; D is uncertain. This CDR3 region has 12 residues. CDR1 SGHTA and CDR2 FQGNSA come from the germline V gene. The CDR3 loop reads CAGRLSGPRQYF. CDR3 coding DNA: TGTGCCGGCAGATTGTCCGGGCCAAGGCAGTACTTC.